The clone carrying this T cell receptor (beta chain) was detected many times. The antigen remains unidentified. This entry comes from a study of T-cell reconstitution after alpha-beta-depleted transplantation in children. Study conclusions and caveats: By about two months after transplant, alpha-beta T cells reportedly arose from several hundred graft clones that had expanded. One year post-transplant, T-cell counts and diversity were largely derived from T cells produced anew.

Unique molecular identifiers were incorporated into the prepared TCRbeta library. Using its own MiXCR run on the PCR reads, TCRdb lists one record per CDR3 protein. The profile shows some 200,000 distinct CDR3 sequences, under 13% of them singletons. Germline values: CDR1 SGHTA, CDR2 FQGNSA. V lost 2 bases, J lost 3 bases, and 3 bases stayed unmatched. The CDR3 extends over 16 amino acids. The chain employs TRBV7-2 and TRBJ2-3, with 12 nucleotides matching TRBD2. The sequence derives from a child less than two years old with acute myeloid leukemia, due to receive a stem cell transplant. The sample in question was PBMCs, obtained before TCRalphabeta/CD19-depleted stem cell transplant. Written as DNA, the CDR3 is TGTGCCAGCAGCTTACGGACTAGCGGGACAACAGATACGCAGTATTTT. This gives the protein CASSLRTSGTTDTQYF.